The clone carrying this TCR beta chain turned up a few times. The CDR3 runs 15 residues. V lost 5 bases, J lost 7 bases, and 7 bases stayed unmatched. Germline V gene lookup returns CDR1 LNHDA and CDR2 SQIVND (reference sequence). This sample is drawn from a study of blood T cell repertoires in COVID-19. For the study at large: Acute-phase and convalescent COVID-19 samples originated in the United States, Italy and Spain. Nucleic acid was either cDNA or gDNA, and it came from T cells, B-cell-depleted T cells, or PBMCs.

Under the authors' procedure: Quantification of nucleated cells was approximated via reference gene primer amplification. Sequencing was performed with immunoSEQ multiplex PCR; in TCRdb, only in-frame clones are kept and a portion is missing. The DNA was the basis for D and trimming; V, J and clone size are from that table. Here the sample spans approximately 190,000 clones, around 80% being singletons. The sequencing input was peripheral blood. The sequence derives from a human donor in a cohort sampled during active COVID-19. V and J are TRBV19 and TRBJ1-5, with TRBD1 matching over 11 bases. The CDR3 is CASSLGQGDSQPQHF. CDR3 bases: TGTGCCAGTAGTCTGGGACAGGGGGATTCGCAGCCCCAGCATTTT.